The TCR beta chain under discussion was sequenced for a study of CD8+ T cells in alopecia areata. Study background: Treated individuals took tofacitinib by mouth, 5 to 10 mg twice daily. After 6 to 18 months of tofacitinib, follow-up continued 6 months off drug.

The CDR3 is 8 amino acids. Germline lookup yields CDR1 SEHNR and CDR2 FQNEAQ (reference sequence). Trimming pared 7 bases from V and 5 bases from J, leaving 0 bases between. Reverse transcription of extracted RNA yielded cDNA, which provided the sequencing template. Sequencing was performed with immunoSEQ multiplex PCR; in TCRdb, only in-frame clones are kept and a portion is missing. The sample yields approximately 140,000 clones, roughly 44% seen once. This receptor was obtained from a human donor with alopecia areata. The sequencing input was CD4+ T cells sorted from blood. The chain links TRBV7-9 to TRBJ2-7; D not resolved. The CDR3 here is CASNEQYF. The CDR3 nucleotides read TGTGCCAGCAACGAGCAGTACTTC.